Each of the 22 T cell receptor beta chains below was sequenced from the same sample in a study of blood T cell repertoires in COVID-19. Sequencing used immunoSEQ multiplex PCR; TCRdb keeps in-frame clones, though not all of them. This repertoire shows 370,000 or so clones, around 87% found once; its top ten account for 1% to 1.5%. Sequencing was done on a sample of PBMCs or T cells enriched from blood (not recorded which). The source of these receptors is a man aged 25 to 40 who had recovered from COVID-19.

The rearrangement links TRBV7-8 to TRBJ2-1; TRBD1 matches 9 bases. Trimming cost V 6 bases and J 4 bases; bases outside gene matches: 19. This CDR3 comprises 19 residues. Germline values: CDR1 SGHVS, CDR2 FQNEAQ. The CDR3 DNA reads TGTGCCAGCAGGCCGGCCAACAGGGGGCGAAAAGGCGGATACAATGAGCAGTTCTTC. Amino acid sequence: CASRPANRGRKGGYNEQFF.

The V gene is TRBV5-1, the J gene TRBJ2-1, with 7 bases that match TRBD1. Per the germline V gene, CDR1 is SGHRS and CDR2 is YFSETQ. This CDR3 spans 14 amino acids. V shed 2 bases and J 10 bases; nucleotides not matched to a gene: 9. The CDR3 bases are TGCGCCAGCAGCTTAACCGGGACAGCCAAGGAGCAGTTCTTC. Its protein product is CASSLTGTAKEQFF.

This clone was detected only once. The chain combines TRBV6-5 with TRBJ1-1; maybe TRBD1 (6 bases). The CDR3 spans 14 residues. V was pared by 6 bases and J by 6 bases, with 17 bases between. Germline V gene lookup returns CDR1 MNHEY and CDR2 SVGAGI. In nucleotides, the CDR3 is TGTGCCAGCAGGTTGGGGGCGCCGGGCTCTGAAGCTTTCTTT. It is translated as CASRLGAPGSEAFF.

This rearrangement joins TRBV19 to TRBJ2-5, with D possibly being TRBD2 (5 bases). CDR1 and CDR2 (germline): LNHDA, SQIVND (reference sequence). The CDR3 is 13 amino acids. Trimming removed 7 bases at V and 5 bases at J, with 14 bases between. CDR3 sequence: CASTPGDRETQYF. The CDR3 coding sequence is TGTGCCAGTACCCCCGGGGATCGGGAGACCCAGTACTTC.

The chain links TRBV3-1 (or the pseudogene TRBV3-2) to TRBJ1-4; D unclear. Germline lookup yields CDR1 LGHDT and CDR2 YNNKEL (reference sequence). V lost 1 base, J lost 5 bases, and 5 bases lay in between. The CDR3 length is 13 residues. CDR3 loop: CASSQVRNEKLFF. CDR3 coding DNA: TGTGCCAGCAGCCAAGTCCGGAATGAAAAACTGTTTTTT.

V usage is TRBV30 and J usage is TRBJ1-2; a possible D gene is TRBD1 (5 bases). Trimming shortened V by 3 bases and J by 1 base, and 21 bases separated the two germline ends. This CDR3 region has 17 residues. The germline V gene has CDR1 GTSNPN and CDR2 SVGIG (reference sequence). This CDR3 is CAWSWSFWTKINYGYTF. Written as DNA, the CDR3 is TGTGCCTGGAGCTGGTCTTTTTGGACAAAGATTAACTATGGCTACACCTTC.

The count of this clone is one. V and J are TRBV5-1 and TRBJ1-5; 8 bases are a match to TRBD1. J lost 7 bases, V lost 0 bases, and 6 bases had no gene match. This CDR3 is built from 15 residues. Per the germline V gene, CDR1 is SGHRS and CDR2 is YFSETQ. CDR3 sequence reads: CASSLDPGGGQPQHF. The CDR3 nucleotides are TGCGCCAGCAGCTTGGATCCAGGGGGCGGGCAGCCCCAGCATTTT.

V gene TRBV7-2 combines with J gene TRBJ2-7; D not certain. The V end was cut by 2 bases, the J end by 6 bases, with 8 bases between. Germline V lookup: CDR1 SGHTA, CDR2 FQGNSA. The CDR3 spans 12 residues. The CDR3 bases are TGTGCCAGCAGCTTATCTGGCGGCGAGCAGTACTTC. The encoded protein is CASSLSGGEQYF.

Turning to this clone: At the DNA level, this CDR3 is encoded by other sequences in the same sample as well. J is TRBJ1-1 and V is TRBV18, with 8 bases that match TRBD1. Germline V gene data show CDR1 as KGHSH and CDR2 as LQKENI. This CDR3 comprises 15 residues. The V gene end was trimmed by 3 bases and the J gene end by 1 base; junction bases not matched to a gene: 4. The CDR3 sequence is CASSPTGGRNTEAFF. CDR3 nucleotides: TGTGCCAGCTCACCCACAGGGGGAAGGAACACTGAAGCTTTCTTT.

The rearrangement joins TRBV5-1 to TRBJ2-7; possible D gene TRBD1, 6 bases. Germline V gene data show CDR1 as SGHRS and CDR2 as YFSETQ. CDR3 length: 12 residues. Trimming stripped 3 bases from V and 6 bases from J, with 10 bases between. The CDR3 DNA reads TGCGCCAGCAGCTGGGACATGCTCGAGCAGTACTTC. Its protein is CASSWDMLEQYF. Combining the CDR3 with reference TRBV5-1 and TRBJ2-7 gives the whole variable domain KAGVTQTPRYLIKTRGQQVTLSCSPISGHRSVSWYQQTPGQGLQFLFEYFSETQRNKGNFPGRFSGRQFSNSRSEMNVSTLELGDSALYLCASSWDMLEQYFGPGTRLTVT.

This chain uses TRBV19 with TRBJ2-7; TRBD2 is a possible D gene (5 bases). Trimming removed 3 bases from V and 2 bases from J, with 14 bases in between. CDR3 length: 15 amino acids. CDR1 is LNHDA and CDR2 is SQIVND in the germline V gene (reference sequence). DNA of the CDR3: TGTGCCAGTAGTATTGGGCCCCCGGAGGCCTACGAGCAGTACTTC. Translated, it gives CASSIGPPEAYEQYF.

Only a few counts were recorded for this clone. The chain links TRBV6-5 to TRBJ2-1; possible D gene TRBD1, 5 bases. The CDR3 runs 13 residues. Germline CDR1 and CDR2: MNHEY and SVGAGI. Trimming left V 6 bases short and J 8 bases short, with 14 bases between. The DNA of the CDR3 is TGTGCCAGCAGCCATCAGGGTCCCCATGAGCAGTTCTTC. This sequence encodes CASSHQGPHEQFF.

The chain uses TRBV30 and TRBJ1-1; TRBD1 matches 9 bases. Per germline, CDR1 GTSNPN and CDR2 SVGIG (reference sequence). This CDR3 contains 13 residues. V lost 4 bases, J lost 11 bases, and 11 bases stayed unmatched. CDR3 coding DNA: TGTGCCTGGAAGATGGGACAGGGAAGTCTGGCTTTCTTT. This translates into CAWKMGQGSLAFF.

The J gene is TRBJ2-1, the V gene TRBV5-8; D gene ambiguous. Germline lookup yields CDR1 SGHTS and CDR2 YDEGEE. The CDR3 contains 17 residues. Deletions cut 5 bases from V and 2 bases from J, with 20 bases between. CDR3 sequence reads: CASSPQGGSQAYNEQFF. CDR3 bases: TGTGCCAGCAGTCCCCAAGGCGGCTCCCAAGCCTACAATGAGCAGTTCTTC. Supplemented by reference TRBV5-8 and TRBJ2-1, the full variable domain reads EAGVTQSPTHLIKTRGQQATLRCSPISGHTSVYWYQQALGLGLQFLLWYDEGEERNRGNFPPRFSGRQFPNYSSELNVNALELEDSALYLCASSPQGGSQAYNEQFFGPGTRLTVL.

This chain's CDR3 is CASSLSPNMNTEAFF. CDR3 bases: TGTGCCAGCAGCTTATCTCCGAACATGAACACTGAAGCTTTCTTT. The chain uses TRBV7-2 and TRBJ1-1, with unresolved D. The CDR3 runs 15 residues. V was clipped by 2 bases and J by 0 bases, with 10 bases between them. Germline V gene sequence: CDR1 SGHTA, CDR2 FQGNSA.

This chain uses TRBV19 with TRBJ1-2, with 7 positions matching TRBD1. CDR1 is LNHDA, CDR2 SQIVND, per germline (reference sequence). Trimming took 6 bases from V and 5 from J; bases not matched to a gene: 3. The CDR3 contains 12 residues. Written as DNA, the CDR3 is TGTGCCAGTAGATTGACAGGGTATGGCTACACCTTC. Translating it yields CASRLTGYGYTF.

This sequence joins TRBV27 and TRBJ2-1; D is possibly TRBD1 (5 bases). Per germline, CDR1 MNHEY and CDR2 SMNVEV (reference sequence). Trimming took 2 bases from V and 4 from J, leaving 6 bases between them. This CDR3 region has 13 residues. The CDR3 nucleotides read TGTGCCAGCAGTTTAAAGGGGTACAATGAGCAGTTCTTC. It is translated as CASSLKGYNEQFF.

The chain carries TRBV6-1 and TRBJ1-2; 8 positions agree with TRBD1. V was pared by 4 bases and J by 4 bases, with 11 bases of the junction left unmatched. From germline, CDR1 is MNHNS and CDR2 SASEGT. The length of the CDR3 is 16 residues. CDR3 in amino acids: CASSGTGGTEFYGYTF. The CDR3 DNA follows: TGTGCCAGCAGTGGAACAGGGGGTACTGAATTCTATGGCTACACCTTC.

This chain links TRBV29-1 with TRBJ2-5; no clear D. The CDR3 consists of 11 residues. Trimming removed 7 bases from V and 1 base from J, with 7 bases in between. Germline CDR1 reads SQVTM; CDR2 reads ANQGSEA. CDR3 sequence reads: CSGHIQETQYF. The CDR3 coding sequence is TGCAGCGGCCACATCCAAGAGACCCAGTACTTC.

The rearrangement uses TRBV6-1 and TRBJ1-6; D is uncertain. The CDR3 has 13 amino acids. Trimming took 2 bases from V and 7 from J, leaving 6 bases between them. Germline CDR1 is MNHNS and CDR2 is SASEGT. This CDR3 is CASSERLNSPLHF. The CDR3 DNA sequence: TGTGCCAGCAGTGAAAGACTAAATTCACCCCTCCACTTT.

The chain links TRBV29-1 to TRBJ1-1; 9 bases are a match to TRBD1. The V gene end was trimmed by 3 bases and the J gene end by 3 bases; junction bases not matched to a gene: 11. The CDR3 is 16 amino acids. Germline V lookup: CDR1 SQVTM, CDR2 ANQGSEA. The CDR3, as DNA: TGCAGCGTTGATTTGGGACAGGGTATAAGGCACACTGAAGCTTTCTTT. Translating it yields CSVDLGQGIRHTEAFF.

The CDR3 region has the DNA TGTGCCAGCAGTCCCCAGGATGTACGTTCGGGACAGGGGGCCCACGAGCAGTACTTC. Translation gives CASSPQDVRSGQGAHEQYF. The chain is built from TRBV27 and TRBJ2-7, with TRBD1 matching over 12 bases. V lost 5 bases, J lost 5 bases, and 19 bases stayed unmatched. Per germline, CDR1 MNHEY and CDR2 SMNVEV (reference sequence). The CDR3 spans 19 residues.